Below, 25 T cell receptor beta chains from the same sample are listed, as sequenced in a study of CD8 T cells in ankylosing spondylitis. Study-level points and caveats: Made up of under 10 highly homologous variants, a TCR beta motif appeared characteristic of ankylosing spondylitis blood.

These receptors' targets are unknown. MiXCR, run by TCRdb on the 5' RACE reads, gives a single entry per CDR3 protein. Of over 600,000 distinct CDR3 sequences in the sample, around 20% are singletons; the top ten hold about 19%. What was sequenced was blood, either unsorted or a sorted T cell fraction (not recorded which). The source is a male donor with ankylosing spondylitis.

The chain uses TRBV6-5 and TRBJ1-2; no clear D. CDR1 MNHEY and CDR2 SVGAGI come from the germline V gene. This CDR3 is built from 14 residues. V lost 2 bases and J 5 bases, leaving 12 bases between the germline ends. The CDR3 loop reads CASSYRRRHYGYTF. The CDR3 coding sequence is TGTGCCAGCAGTTACAGGCGGCGGCATTATGGCTACACCTTC.

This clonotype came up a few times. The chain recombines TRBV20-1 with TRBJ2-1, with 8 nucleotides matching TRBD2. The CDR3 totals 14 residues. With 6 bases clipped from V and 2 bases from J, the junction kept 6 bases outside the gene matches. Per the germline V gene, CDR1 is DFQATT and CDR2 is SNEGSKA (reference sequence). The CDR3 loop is CSASEGLAYNEQFF. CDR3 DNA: TGCAGTGCGTCCGAGGGACTAGCCTACAATGAGCAGTTCTTC.

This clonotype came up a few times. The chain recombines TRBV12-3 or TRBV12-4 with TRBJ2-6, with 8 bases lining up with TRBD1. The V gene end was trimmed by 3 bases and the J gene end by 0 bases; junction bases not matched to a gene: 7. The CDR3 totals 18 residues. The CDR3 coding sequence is TGTGCCAGCAGTTTCGGACAGGGCCAATCCTCTGGGGCCAACGTCCTGACTTTC. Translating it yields CASSFGQGQSSGANVLTF.

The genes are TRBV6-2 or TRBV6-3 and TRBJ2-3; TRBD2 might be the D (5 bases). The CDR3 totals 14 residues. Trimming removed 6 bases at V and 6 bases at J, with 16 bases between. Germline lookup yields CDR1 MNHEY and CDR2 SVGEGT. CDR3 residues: CASSPSDFSDTQYF. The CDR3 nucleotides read TGTGCCAGCAGCCCTTCGGACTTTTCCGATACGCAGTATTTT.

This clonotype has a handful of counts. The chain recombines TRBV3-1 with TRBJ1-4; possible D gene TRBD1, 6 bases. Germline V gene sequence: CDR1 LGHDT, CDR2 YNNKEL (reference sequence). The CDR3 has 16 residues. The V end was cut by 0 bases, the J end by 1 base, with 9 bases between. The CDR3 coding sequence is TGTGCCAGCAGCCAAGACAGGGGAGTAACTAATGAAAAACTGTTTTTT. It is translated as CASSQDRGVTNEKLFF.

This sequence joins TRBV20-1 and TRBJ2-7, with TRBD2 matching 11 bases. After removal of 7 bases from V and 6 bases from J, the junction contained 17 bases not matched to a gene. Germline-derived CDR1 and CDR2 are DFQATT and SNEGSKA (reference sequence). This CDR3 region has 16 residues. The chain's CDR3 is CSGRGLAGARYGEQYF. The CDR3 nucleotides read TGCAGTGGACGCGGACTAGCGGGCGCCCGGTACGGCGAGCAGTACTTC.

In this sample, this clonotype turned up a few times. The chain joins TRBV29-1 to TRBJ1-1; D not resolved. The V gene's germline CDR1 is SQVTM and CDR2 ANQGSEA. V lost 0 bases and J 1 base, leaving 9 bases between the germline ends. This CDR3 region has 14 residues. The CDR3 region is CSVEEGVPNTEAFF. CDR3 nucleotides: TGCAGCGTTGAAGAGGGAGTCCCGAACACTGAAGCTTTCTTT.

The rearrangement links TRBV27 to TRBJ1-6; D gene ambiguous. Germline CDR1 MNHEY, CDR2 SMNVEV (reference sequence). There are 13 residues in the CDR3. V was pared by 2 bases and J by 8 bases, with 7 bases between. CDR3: CASSLQPDSPLHF. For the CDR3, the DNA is TGTGCCAGCAGTTTACAGCCTGATTCACCCCTCCACTTT.

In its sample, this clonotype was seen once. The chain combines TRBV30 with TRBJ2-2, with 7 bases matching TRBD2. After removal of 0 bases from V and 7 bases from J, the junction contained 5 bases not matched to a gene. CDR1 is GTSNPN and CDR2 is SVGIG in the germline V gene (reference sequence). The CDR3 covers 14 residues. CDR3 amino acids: CAWSVYLAVGELFF. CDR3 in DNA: TGTGCCTGGAGTGTATACCTAGCGGTCGGGGAGCTGTTTTTT.

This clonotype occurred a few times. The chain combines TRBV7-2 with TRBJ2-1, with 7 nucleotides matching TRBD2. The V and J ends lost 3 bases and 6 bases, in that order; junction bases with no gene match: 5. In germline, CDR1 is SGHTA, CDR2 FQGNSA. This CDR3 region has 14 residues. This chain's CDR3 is CASSLGGIGNEQFF. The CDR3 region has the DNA TGTGCCAGCAGCTTGGGAGGGATAGGCAATGAGCAGTTCTTC.

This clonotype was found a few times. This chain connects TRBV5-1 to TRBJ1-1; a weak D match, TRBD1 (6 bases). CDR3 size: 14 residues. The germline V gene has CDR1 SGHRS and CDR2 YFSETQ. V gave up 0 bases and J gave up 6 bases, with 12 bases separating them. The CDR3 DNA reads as TGCGCCAGCAGCTTGGACAGGGAGGGGGCTGAAGCTTTCTTT. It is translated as CASSLDREGAEAFF. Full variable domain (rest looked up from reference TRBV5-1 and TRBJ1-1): KAGVTQTPRYLIKTRGQQVTLSCSPISGHRSVSWYQQTPGQGLQFLFEYFSETQRNKGNFPGRFSGRQFSNSRSEMNVSTLELGDSALYLCASSLDREGAEAFFGQGTRLTVV.

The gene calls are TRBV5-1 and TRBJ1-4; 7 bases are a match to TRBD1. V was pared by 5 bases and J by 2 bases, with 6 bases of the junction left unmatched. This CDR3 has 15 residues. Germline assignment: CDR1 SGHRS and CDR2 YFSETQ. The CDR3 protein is CASRPKGATNEKLFF. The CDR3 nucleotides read TGCGCCAGCAGGCCCAAGGGGGCTACTAATGAAAAACTGTTTTTT.

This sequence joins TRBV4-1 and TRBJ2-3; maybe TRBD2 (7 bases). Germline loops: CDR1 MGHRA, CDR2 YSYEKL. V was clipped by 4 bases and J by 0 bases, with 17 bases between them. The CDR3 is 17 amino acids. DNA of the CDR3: TGCGCCAGCAGCCTATCCCCGGGGGGCGCGAGCACAGATACGCAGTATTTT. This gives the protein CASSLSPGGASTDTQYF.

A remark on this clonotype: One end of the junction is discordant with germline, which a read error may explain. The CDR3 protein is CASRLGGAGDSTDTQYF. CDR3 bases: TGTGCCAGCAGGTTAGGGGGAGCGGGGGATAGCACAGATACGCAGTATTTT. This chain uses TRBV11-2 with TRBJ2-3; 8 bases agree with TRBD2. The CDR3 covers 17 residues. CDR1 and CDR2 (germline): SGHAT, FQNNGV.

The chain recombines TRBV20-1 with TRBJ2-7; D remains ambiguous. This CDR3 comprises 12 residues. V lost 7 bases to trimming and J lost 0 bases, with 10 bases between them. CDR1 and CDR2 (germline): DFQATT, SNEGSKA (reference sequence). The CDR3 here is CSGGRTSYEQYF. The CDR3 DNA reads TGCAGTGGTGGCAGGACCTCCTACGAGCAGTACTTC.

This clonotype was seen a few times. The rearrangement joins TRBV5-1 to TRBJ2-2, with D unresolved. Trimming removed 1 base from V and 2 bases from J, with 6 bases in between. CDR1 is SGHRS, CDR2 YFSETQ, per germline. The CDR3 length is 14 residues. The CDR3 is CASSLPQNTGELFF. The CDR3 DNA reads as TGCGCCAGCAGCTTGCCCCAAAACACCGGGGAGCTGTTTTTT.

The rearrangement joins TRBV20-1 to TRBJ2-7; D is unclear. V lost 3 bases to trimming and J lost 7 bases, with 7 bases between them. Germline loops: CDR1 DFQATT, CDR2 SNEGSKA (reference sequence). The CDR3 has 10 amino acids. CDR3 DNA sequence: TGCAGTGCTAGGGACGGGGAGCAGTACTTC. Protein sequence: CSARDGEQYF.

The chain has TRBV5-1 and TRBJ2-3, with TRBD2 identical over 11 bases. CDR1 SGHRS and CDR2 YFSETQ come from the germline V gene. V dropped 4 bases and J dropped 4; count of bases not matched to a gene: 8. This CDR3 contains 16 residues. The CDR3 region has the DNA TGCGCCAGCAGCGCAACTAGCGGGGGAGTCTCAGATACGCAGTATTTT. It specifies CASSATSGGVSDTQYF. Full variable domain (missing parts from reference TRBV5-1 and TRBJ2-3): KAGVTQTPRYLIKTRGQQVTLSCSPISGHRSVSWYQQTPGQGLQFLFEYFSETQRNKGNFPGRFSGRQFSNSRSEMNVSTLELGDSALYLCASSATSGGVSDTQYFGPGTRLTVL.

The CDR3 nucleotides read TGTGCCAGTCAGAATCCTGGAGAGACCCAGTACTTC. Translating gives CASQNPGETQYF. The chain couples TRBV6-5 to TRBJ2-5; no clear D gene. The CDR3 spans 12 residues. The V gene's germline CDR1 is MNHEY and CDR2 SVGAGI. The V gene lost 9 bases and the J gene lost 4 bases, with 12 bases spanning the gap.

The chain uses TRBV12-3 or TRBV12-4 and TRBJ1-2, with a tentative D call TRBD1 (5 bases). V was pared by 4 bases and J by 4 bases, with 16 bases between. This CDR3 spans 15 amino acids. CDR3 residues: CASSSGARPVYGYTF. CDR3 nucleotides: TGTGCCAGCAGTTCCGGGGCCCGACCCGTCTATGGCTACACCTTC.

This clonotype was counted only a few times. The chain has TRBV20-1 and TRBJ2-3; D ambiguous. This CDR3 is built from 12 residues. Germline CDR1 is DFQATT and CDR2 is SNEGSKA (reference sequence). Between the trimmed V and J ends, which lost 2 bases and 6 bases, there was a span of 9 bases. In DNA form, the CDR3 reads TGCAGTGCTAGAAAGGACGGGGATACGCAGTATTTT. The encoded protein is CSARKDGDTQYF.

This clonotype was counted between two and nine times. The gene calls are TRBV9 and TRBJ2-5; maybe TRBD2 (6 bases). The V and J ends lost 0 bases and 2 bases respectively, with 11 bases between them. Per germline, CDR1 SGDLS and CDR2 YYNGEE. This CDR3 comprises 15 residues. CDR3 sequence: CASSVEASAQETQYF. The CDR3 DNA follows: TGTGCCAGCAGCGTAGAAGCTAGCGCGCAAGAGACCCAGTACTTC. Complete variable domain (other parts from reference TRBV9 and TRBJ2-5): DSGVTQTPKHLITATGQRVTLRCSPRSGDLSVYWYQQSLDQGLQFLIQYYNGEERAKGNILERFSAQQFPDLHSELNLSSLELGDSALYFCASSVEASAQETQYFGPGTRLLVL.

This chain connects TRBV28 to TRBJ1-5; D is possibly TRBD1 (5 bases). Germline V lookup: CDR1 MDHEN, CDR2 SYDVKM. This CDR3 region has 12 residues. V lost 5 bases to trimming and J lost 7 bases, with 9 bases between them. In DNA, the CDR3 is TGTGCCAGCAGTCGGACACTACAGCCCCAGCATTTT. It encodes CASSRTLQPQHF.

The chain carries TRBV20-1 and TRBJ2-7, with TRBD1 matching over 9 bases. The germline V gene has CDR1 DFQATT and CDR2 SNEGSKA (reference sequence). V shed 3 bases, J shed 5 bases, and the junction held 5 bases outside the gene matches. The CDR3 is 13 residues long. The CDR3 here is CSASWTGVNEQYF. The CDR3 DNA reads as TGCAGTGCTAGCTGGACAGGGGTAAACGAGCAGTACTTC.

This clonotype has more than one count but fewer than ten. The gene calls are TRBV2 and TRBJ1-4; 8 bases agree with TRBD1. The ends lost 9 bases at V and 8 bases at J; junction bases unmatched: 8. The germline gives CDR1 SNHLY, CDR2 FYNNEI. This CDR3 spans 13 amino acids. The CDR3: CARGAGGKEKLFF. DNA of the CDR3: TGTGCCAGAGGGGCAGGGGGCAAGGAAAAACTGTTTTTT.